A single sample gave rise to the 30 T cell receptor beta chains below, sequenced in a study of T cell clusters in autoimmune cytopenias. TRB was amplified by touch-down multiplex PCR, primer pools A and B combined. TCRdb re-analyzed the multiplex PCR reads; it lists each CDR3 protein once, without DNA. The sample holds 7,000 to 8,000 distinct CDR3 sequences. Each sample's input was roughly 270 ng genomic DNA, 30,000 to 45,000 genome equivalents. Sequenced: peripheral blood. Receptor source: a human donor with an autoimmune cytopenia or autoimmune hepatitis (not recorded which).

V and J are TRBV13 and TRBJ1-6; the D gene TCRdb calls, TRBD1, cannot be checked with no DNA. Germline V gene sequence: CDR1 PRHDT, CDR2 FYEKMQ (reference sequence). This CDR3 has 17 residues. CDR3 amino acids: CASSSQYITGENSPLHF.

The gene calls are TRBV6-5 and TRBJ2-2; TCRdb designates TRBD2, a call that cannot be tested without DNA. The CDR3 length is 16 residues. Germline values: CDR1 MNHEY, CDR2 SVGAGI. The CDR3 region is CASSTSGGTNTGELFF.

V and J are TRBV12-3 or TRBV12-4 and TRBJ2-1; TCRdb names TRBD1, which stays unverified in the absence of DNA. The CDR3 has 14 residues. CDR3 loop: CASSYDRGYNEQFF.

By frequency, this clonotype is medium-sized. This CDR3 reads CASSMAGTGRGETQYF. The V call is TRBV19, the J call TRBJ2-5; with no DNA, the TCRdb D assignment of TRBD1 cannot be verified. Germline CDR1 reads LNHDA; CDR2 reads SQIVND (reference sequence). The CDR3 has 16 amino acids.

The rearrangement uses TRBV7-2 and TRBJ2-5; as DNA is missing, the TRBD1 call by TCRdb cannot be tested. This CDR3 is built from 15 residues. Germline CDR1 is SGHTA and CDR2 is FQGNSA. The CDR3 loop reads CASSLYRGTDETQYF.

In terms of frequency, this clonotype is medium-sized (0.01 to 0.1%). V is TRBV6-6 and J is TRBJ2-2; TCRdb's assignment of TRBD2 cannot be checked, as there is no DNA. The CDR3 is 15 residues long. Germline lookup yields CDR1 MNHNY and CDR2 SVGAGI (reference sequence). The CDR3: CASRPPTSGVGELFF.

The rearrangement joins TRBV30 to TRBJ2-3; TCRdb picks TRBD2, but there is no DNA to check that call. CDR1 GTSNPN and CDR2 SVGIG come from the germline V gene (reference sequence). The CDR3 extends over 20 amino acids. CDR3 residues: CAWREYASREGPGITDTQYF.

CDR3 sequence: CASRRGGGSYNEQFF. The V and J genes are TRBV11-1 and TRBJ2-1; the D call of TRBD1 rests on TCRdb alone, since no DNA is present to check it. This CDR3 is 15 amino acids long. Germline CDR1 reads SGHAT; CDR2 reads FQDESV (reference sequence).

The rearrangement joins TRBV12-5 to TRBJ1-2. The CDR3 is 11 residues long. Germline-derived CDR1 and CDR2 are LGHNT and FRNRAP. This CDR3 is CASGRAYGYTF.

By frequency, this clonotype registers large. The chain combines TRBV29-1 with TRBJ2-3; TCRdb proposes TRBD2, but this gene call is untestable without DNA. The germline V gene encodes CDR1 SQVTM and CDR2 ANQGSEA. The CDR3 has 16 residues. The CDR3 sequence is CSVEGGGTLGTDTQYF.

The CDR3 protein is CASSWTRGLRSQYF. V gene TRBV12-3 or TRBV12-4 combines with J gene TRBJ2-7; the TCRdb call, TRBD2, lacks DNA for checking. The CDR3 loop spans 14 amino acids.

This clonotype shows up as medium-sized (0.01 to 0.1%) by frequency. CDR3: CASSNTDTQYF. The rearrangement links TRBV19 to TRBJ2-3. The CDR3 runs to 11 residues. CDR1 LNHDA and CDR2 SQIVND come from the germline V gene (reference sequence).

The rearrangement uses TRBV27 and TRBJ2-7; TCRdb names TRBD2, which stays unverified in the absence of DNA. The CDR3 is made up of 14 amino acids. CDR1 MNHEY and CDR2 SMNVEV come from the germline V gene (reference sequence). The CDR3: CASSLGRALGEQYF.

The chain uses TRBV19 and TRBJ1-4. CDR3 length: 17 residues. The germline CDR1 and CDR2 sequences are LNHDA and SQIVND (reference sequence). The CDR3: CASSIDFGQSEQEKLFF.

By frequency, this clonotype registers medium-sized (0.01 to 0.1%). This chain joins TRBV19 and TRBJ2-1; TCRdb's D call, TRBD2, is unchecked because there is no DNA. There are 12 residues in the CDR3. Germline assignment: CDR1 LNHDA and CDR2 SQIVND (reference sequence). Here the CDR3 reads CASRSMGDEQFF. Together with reference TRBV19 and TRBJ2-1, the CDR3 gives the full variable domain: DGGITQSPKYLFRKEGQNVTLSCEQNLNHDAMYWYRQDPGQGLRLIYYSQIVNDFQKGDIAEGYSVSREKKESFPLTVTSAQKNPTAFYLCASRSMGDEQFFGPGTRLTVL.

This clonotype is deemed medium-sized by its frequency. The chain recombines TRBV7-9 with TRBJ2-1; TCRdb's D call, TRBD1, is unchecked because there is no DNA. This CDR3 has 16 amino acids. The V gene's germline CDR1 is SEHNR and CDR2 FQNEAQ (reference sequence). The CDR3 reads CASSSGESGSYNEQFF.

The chain's CDR3 is CASSYLGTGGTDTQYF. The chain couples TRBV6-5 to TRBJ2-3; TCRdb reports TRBD1, a call that lacks DNA to check it against. The CDR3 length is 16 residues. The germline CDR1 and CDR2 sequences are MNHEY and SVGAGI.

V usage is TRBV5-1 and J usage is TRBJ2-7; the TRBD1 assignment by TCRdb is unverifiable without DNA. The length of the CDR3 is 13 residues. Per the germline V gene, CDR1 is SGHRS and CDR2 is YFSETQ. This chain's CDR3 is CASRIQGAYEQYF.

This chain joins TRBV27 and TRBJ2-3; TCRdb outputs TRBD1, but without DNA this stays unchecked. Germline assignment: CDR1 MNHEY and CDR2 SMNVEV (reference sequence). The CDR3 is made up of 15 amino acids. CDR3 sequence reads: CASSSKGVRSDTQYF.

V and J are TRBV11-1 and TRBJ1-4. The CDR3 is 14 residues long. The germline V gene encodes CDR1 SGHAT and CDR2 FQDESV (reference sequence). The CDR3 loop reads CASSLIGTGEKLFF.

The rearrangement joins TRBV12-3 or TRBV12-4 to TRBJ2-5. This CDR3 has 14 residues. CDR3 protein: CASSLGRNQETQYF.

V usage is TRBV6-5 and J usage is TRBJ1-2; checking the TCRdb D call of TRBD1 is not possible without DNA. Per germline, CDR1 MNHEY and CDR2 SVGAGI. This CDR3 comprises 12 residues. The CDR3: CASSYRGDGYTF.

By frequency, this clonotype is medium-sized (0.01 to 0.1%). The chain carries TRBV19 and TRBJ2-7; checking the TCRdb D call of TRBD2 is not possible without DNA. The CDR3 covers 13 residues. The germline V gene encodes CDR1 LNHDA and CDR2 SQIVND (reference sequence). The CDR3 here is CASSTTELAGLYF.

CDR3 sequence reads: CASSYPHRSEQYF. The gene calls are TRBV6-2 or TRBV6-3 and TRBJ2-7. The CDR3 is made up of 13 amino acids. From germline, CDR1 is MNHEY and CDR2 SVGEGT.

The chain couples TRBV18 to TRBJ2-5. Looked up from germline, CDR1 is KGHSH and CDR2 is LQKENI. This CDR3 has 13 residues. CDR3 sequence reads: CASSPGYGETQYF.

The CDR3 protein is CASSEAAGTGTYNEQFF. The chain links TRBV6-1 to TRBJ2-1; the D gene TCRdb calls, TRBD1, cannot be checked with no DNA. CDR3 length: 17 residues. Germline loops: CDR1 MNHNS, CDR2 SASEGT.

V and J are TRBV6-5 and TRBJ2-7. The CDR3 spans 12 residues. CDR1 is MNHEY and CDR2 is SVGAGI in the germline V gene. The CDR3 loop reads CASTSELYEQYF.

This chain uses TRBV12-3 or TRBV12-4 with TRBJ2-3; TCRdb's D call of TRBD1 is untestable without DNA. The CDR3 totals 14 residues. CDR3 region: CASTYRDREDTQYF.

Judged by frequency, this clonotype is medium-sized (0.01 to 0.1%). The gene calls are TRBV5-3 and TRBJ1-2. TRBV5-3 is assigned to the ORF class and has an uncertain function. The CDR3 runs to 11 residues. The CDR3 reads CARIRWAGYTF.

The chain carries TRBV19 and TRBJ1-1; checking the TCRdb D call of TRBD1 is not possible without DNA. The CDR3 has 14 amino acids. Germline values: CDR1 LNHDA, CDR2 SQIVND (reference sequence). The CDR3 spells CASSRQGARSEAFF.